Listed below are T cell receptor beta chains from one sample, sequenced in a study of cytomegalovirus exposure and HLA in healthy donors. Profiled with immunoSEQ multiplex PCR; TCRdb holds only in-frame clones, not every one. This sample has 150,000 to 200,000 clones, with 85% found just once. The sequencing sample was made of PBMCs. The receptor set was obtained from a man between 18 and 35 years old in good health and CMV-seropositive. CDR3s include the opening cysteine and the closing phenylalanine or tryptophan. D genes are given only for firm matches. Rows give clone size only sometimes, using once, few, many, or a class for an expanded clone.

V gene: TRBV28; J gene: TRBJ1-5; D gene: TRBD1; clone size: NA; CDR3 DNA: TGTGCCAGCAGATCCCCCCAGGGGGCAGGTCGTAGCAATCAGCCCCAGCATTTT; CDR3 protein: CASRSPQGAGRSNQPQHF
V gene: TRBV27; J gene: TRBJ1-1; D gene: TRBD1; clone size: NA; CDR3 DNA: TGTGCCAGCAGTCCACCCCAGGCCGATTACAGGGGGGCGTACACTGAAGCTTTCTTT; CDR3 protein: CASSPPQADYRGAYTEAFF
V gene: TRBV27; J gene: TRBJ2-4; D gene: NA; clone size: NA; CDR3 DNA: TGTGCCAGCAGTCTCCGGGAGTCCGGGGTCATTCAGTACTTC; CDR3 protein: CASSLRESGVIQYF
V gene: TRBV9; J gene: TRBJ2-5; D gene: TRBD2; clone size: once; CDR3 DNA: TGTGCCAGCAGCCCCGGGACTAGCGGGACGAAAGAGACCCAGTACTTC; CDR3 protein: CASSPGTSGTKETQYF
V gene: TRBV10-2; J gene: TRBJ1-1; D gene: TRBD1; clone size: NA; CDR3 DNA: TGCGCCAGCAGCCTCCCTGACAGGGGCACTGAAGCTTTCTTT; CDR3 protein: CASSLPDRGTEAFF
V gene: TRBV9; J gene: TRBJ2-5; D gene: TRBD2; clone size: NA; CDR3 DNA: TGTGCCAGCAGCGCCTACGCGGGGGGGGTAGCGACCCAGTACTTC; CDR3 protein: CASSAYAGGVATQYF
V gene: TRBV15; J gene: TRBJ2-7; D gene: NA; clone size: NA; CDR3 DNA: TGTGCCACCAGCATTAGATTCGGGACTTCCGGGGAGCAGTACTTC; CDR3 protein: CATSIRFGTSGEQYF
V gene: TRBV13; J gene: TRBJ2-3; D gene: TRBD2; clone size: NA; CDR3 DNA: TGTGCCAGCAGCTTAGGCCACGGGGGGTTTAACACAGATACGCAGTATTTT; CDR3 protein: CASSLGHGGFNTDTQYF
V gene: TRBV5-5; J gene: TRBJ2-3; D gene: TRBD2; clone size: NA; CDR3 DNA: TGTGCCAGCAGCTTTGGCGGGGGGGTCACAGATACGCAGTATTTT; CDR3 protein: CASSFGGGVTDTQYF
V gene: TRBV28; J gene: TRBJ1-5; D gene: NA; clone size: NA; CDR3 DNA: TGTGCCAGCATCGGGCGTGAACGCGGGGATCAGCCCCAGCATTTT; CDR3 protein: CASIGRERGDQPQHF
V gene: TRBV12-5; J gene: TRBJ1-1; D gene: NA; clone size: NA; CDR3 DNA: TGTGCTAGTGGCTTGGACGGGAACACTGAAGCTTTCTTT; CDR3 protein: CASGLDGNTEAFF
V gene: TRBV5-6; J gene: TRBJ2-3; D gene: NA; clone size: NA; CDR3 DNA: TGTGCCAGCAGCGTCCGAGGCCGGAGCACAGATACGCAGTATTTT; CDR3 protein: CASSVRGRSTDTQYF
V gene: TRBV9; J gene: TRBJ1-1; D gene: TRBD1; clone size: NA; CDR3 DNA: TGTGCCAGCAGCGTAGTTGACAGGGGGCGAATTAACACTGAAGCTTTCTTT; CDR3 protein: CASSVVDRGRINTEAFF
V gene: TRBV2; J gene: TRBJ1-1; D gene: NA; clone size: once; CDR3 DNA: TGTGCCAGCAGTTCTTCCGGGACAACTCTTAGCGCTGAAGCTTTCTTT; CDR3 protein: CASSSSGTTLSAEAFF
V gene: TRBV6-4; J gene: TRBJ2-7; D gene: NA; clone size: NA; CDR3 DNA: TGTGCCAGCAGTTTCCCAGACTCTGTCGAGCAGTACTTC; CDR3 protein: CASSFPDSVEQYF
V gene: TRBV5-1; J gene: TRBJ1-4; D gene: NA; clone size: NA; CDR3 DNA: TGCGCCAGCAGCTTACTCGGGACACAACTAAGAGGGGAAAAACTGTTTTTT; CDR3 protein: CASSLLGTQLRGEKLFF
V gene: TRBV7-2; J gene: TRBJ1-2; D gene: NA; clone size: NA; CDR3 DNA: TGTGCCAGCAGCTCACAACGGGACACCTATGGCTACACCTTC; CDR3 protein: CASSSQRDTYGYTF
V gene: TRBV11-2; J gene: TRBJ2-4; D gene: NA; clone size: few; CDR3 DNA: TGTGCCAGCAGTGAGGGGACATCAGGGAACATTCAGTACTTC; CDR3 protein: CASSEGTSGNIQYF
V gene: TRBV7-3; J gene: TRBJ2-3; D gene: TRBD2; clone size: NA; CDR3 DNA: TGTGCCAGCAGCTTAATCGGACTAGCGGGGGGACCTAGCACAGATACGCAGTATTTT; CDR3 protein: CASSLIGLAGGPSTDTQYF
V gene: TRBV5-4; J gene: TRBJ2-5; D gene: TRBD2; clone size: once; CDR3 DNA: TGTGCCAGCAGTATTGGGACTAGCGGGGGGGGAGAGACCCAGTACTTC; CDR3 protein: CASSIGTSGGGETQYF
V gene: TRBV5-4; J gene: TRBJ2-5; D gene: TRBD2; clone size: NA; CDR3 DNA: TGTGCCAGCAGCTCCGGGGAGGGAATAGAGACCCAGTACTTC; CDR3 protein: CASSSGEGIETQYF
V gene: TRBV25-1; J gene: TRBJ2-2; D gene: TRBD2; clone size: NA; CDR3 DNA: TGTGCCAGCAGTCTATATAGCGGGGCGAACACCGGGGAGCTGTTTTTT; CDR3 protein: CASSLYSGANTGELFF
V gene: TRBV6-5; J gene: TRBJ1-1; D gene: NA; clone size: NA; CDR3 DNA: TGTGCCAGCAGTTACGAAGCAGGGGTGAACACTGAAGCTTTCTTT; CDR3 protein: CASSYEAGVNTEAFF
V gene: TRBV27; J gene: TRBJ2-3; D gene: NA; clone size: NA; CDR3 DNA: TGTGCCAGCAGTTCATATTTGTTCCTAACGCAGTATTTT; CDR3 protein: CASSSYLFLTQYF
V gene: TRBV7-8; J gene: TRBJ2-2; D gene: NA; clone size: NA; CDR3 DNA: TGTGCCAGCAGCTTAGCGCCAGCGGTGCGGTCCGGGGAGCTGTTTTTT; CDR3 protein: CASSLAPAVRSGELFF
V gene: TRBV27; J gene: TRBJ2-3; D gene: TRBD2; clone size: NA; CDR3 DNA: TGTGCCAGCAGCTCCCCGGGGGGGGCAGGGGTTACGCAGTATTTT; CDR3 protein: CASSSPGGAGVTQYF
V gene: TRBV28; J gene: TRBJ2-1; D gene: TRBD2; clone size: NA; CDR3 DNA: TGTGCCAGCAGCCTACCTTTAGGTACGGGAGGGCCGAAAAATGAGCAGTTCTTC; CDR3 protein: CASSLPLGTGGPKNEQFF
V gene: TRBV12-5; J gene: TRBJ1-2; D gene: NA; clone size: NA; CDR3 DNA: TGTGCTAGTGGTCCACCTGGGGCACTCCACCAAACCCCTAACTATGGCTACACCTTC; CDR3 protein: CASGPPGALHQTPNYGYTF
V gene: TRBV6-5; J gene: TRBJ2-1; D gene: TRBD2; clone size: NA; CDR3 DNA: TGTGCCAGCAGGGTGACTAGCGGAAACTTCAATGAGCAGTTCTTC; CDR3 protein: CASRVTSGNFNEQFF
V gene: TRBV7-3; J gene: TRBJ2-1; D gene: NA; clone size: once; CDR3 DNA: TGTGCCAGCAGCTTAAGCGGCAGTTACAATGAGCAGTTCTTC; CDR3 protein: CASSLSGSYNEQFF
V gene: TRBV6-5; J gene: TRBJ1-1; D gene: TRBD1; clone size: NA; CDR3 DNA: TGTGCCAGCAGTTTCACGACAGGGGGGTACACTGAAGCTTTCTTT; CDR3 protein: CASSFTTGGYTEAFF
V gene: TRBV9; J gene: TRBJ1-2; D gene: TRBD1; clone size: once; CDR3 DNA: TGTGCCAGCAGCCCCCGACAGGGAGGTAACTATGGCTACACCTTC; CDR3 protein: CASSPRQGGNYGYTF
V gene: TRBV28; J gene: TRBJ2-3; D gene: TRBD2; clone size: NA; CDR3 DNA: TGTGCCAGCAGTCTTGGGACTAGCGGGAGTCTGGCAGATACGCAGTATTTT; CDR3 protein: CASSLGTSGSLADTQYF
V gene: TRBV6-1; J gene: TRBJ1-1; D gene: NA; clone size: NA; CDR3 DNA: TGTGCCAGCAGCACTCAGGAGGGCGTGAACACTGAAGCTTTCTTT; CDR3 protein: CASSTQEGVNTEAFF
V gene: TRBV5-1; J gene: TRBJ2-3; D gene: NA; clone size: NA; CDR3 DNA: TGCGCCAGCAGACCAGCCGGCGGGGACACAGATACGCAGTATTTT; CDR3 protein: CASRPAGGDTDTQYF
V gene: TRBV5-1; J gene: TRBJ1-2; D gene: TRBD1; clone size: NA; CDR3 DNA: TGCGCCACCTCGCCAGGGGGAGGCTATGGCTACACCTTC; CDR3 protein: CATSPGGGYGYTF
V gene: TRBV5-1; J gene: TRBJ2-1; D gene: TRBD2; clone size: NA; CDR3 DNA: TGCGCCAGCAGCCCTGTACGGGGAGCGGGGGGCGAAGGCAATGAGCAGTTCTTC; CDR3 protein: CASSPVRGAGGEGNEQFF
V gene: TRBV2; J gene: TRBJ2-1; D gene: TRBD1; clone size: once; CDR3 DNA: TGTGCCAGCAGTGGTGGACAGGGCTTCTACAATGAGCAGTTCTTC; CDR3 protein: CASSGGQGFYNEQFF
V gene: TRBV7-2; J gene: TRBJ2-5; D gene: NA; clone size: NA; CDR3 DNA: TGTGCCAGCAGCCGAAACAGGGAGGGAGCCCAGTACTTC; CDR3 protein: CASSRNREGAQYF
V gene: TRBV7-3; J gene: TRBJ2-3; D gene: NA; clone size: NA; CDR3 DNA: TGTGCCAGCAGCCCAGTGGGGGCCGTCACAGATACGCAGTATTTT; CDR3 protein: CASSPVGAVTDTQYF
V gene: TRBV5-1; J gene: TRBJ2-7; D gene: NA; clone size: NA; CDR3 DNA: TGCGCCAGCAGCGGTAGCGGTCCCTCCTACGAGCAGTACTTC; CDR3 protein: CASSGSGPSYEQYF